Shown below are 8 T cell receptor beta chains from a single sample sequenced in a study of blood T cell dynamics during melanoma immunotherapy (dated by TCRdb to the early 2020s). The library was obtained by the immunoSEQ multiplex PCR assay. TCRdb obtained this table from immuneACCESS and retained in-frame rearrangements with V and J assigned. These tables miss some clones; where compared with another copy, unresolved V genes account for less than half of the shortfall, and the remainder is unexplained. The sample table contains over a thousand clones; only one count was recorded for roughly 88% of them. The ten largest clones take up roughly 1.4% of the sample. The sample's time point label, decoded: pre-treatment baseline. The material was effector memory CD8+ T cells from blood, obtained from a patient treated with checkpoint blockade. The receptors shown here come from a human donor with melanoma.

The chain links TRBV11-2 to TRBJ2-7; the D is unclear. The CDR3 contains 11 residues. The V and J ends lost 5 bases and 2 bases respectively, with 4 bases between them. CDR1 and CDR2 (germline): SGHAT, FQNNGV. The CDR3 protein is CASSATYEQYF. The CDR3 region has the DNA TGTGCCAGCAGCGCGACCTACGAGCAGTACTTC. Based on the CDR3 plus reference TRBV11-2 and TRBJ2-7, the full variable domain is EAGVAQSPRYKIIEKRQSVAFWCNPISGHATLYWYQQILGQGPKLLIQFQNNGVVDDSQLPKDRFSAERLKGVDSTLKIQPAKLEDSAVYLCASSATYEQYFGPGTRLTVT.

This sequence joins TRBV27 and TRBJ1-4, with TRBD1 identical over 10 bases. CDR3 length: 15 residues. Germline V lookup: CDR1 MNHEY, CDR2 SMNVEV (reference sequence). The V gene end was trimmed by 3 bases and the J gene end by 8 bases; junction bases not matched to a gene: 6. The CDR3 sequence: CASSLGQGIGEKLFF. CDR3 sequence (DNA): TGTGCCAGCAGTTTGGGACAGGGGATTGGGGAAAAACTGTTTTTT.

The rearrangement joins TRBV27 to TRBJ1-6; D not resolved. Germline V gene data show CDR1 as MNHEY and CDR2 as SMNVEV (reference sequence). The ends were cut back, 6 bases at V and 10 bases at J, with 19 bases in the middle. There are 15 residues in the CDR3. The CDR3 spells CASRDRLGGWSPLHF. Written as DNA, the CDR3 is TGTGCCAGCAGGGATCGGTTGGGCGGTTGGTCACCCCTCCACTTT.

V is TRBV25-1 and J is TRBJ2-1, with a possible D match to TRBD1 (5 bases). Germline V gene sequence: CDR1 MGHDK, CDR2 SYGVNS. The CDR3 sequence is 14 residues long. V lost 9 bases, J lost 1 base, and 13 bases lay in between. The CDR3 here is CASSPRVSYNEQFF. CDR3 DNA: TGTGCCAGTTCACCCAGGGTATCCTACAATGAGCAGTTCTTC.

This clone came up a few times. The chain couples TRBV4-1 to TRBJ2-7, with TRBD1 matching 10 bases. The germline CDR1 and CDR2 sequences are MGHRA and YSYEKL. V lost 3 bases to trimming and J lost 4 bases; unmatched junction nucleotides: 6. The length of the CDR3 is 15 residues. The CDR3 sequence is CASSHPGQGEYEQYF. CDR3 sequence (DNA): TGCGCCAGCAGCCATCCAGGACAGGGGGAATACGAGCAGTACTTC.

CDR3 nucleotides: TGTGCCAGCATTTGGCAGGGGTTTCTAACTAATGAAAAACTGTTTTTT. Translated: CASIWQGFLTNEKLFF. The chain is built from TRBV28 and TRBJ1-4; tentatively, D is TRBD1 (6 bases). V was shortened by 7 bases and J by 1 base, with 16 bases between the two germline ends. The CDR3 runs to 16 residues. Looked up from germline, CDR1 is MDHEN and CDR2 is SYDVKM.

V gene TRBV27 combines with J gene TRBJ1-4, with 7 bases lining up with TRBD1. Germline trimming cut 3 bases from V and 5 bases from J; bases unmatched to any gene: 3. Germline CDR1 and CDR2: MNHEY and SMNVEV (reference sequence). There are 14 residues in the CDR3. CDR3 sequence: CASSLTGTNEKLFF. The CDR3 DNA follows: TGTGCCAGCAGTTTGACAGGGACAAATGAAAAACTGTTTTTT.

The chain links TRBV28 to TRBJ1-2; TRBD1 is a possible D gene (6 bases). Germline assignment: CDR1 MDHEN and CDR2 SYDVKM. Trimming shortened V by 3 bases and J by 0 bases, and 20 bases separated the two germline ends. The CDR3 contains 18 residues. The CDR3 DNA is TGTGCCAGCAGTTTGTCTCGGGGCAGGGGCGTCCCTAACTATGGCTACACCTTC. It encodes CASSLSRGRGVPNYGYTF.